A single T cell receptor (beta chain) is shown here with its context. This sample was included in a study of blood T cell repertoires in COVID-19. Study as a whole: The United States, Italy and Spain were the sources of the acute and convalescent COVID-19 samples. PBMCs, B-cell-depleted T cells, or T cells provided the cDNA or gDNA that made up the material.

The V gene end was trimmed by 0 bases and the J gene end by 1 base; junction bases not matched to a gene: 1. Germline CDR1 is MDHEN and CDR2 is SYDVKM. The CDR3 extends over 16 amino acids. Only in-frame clones appear in the TCRdb table, and some are missing; sequencing was by immunoSEQ multiplex PCR. Here the sample spans 100,000 or so clones, roughly 81% being singletons. The chain links TRBV28 to TRBJ2-4; 9 bases map to TRBD1. This TCR came from an older woman with acute or convalescent COVID-19. What was sequenced was peripheral blood. The CDR3 is CASSLWTGGAKNIQYF. CDR3 nucleotide sequence: TGTGCCAGCAGTTTATGGACAGGGGGGGCCAAAAACATTCAGTACTTC.